This is a list of T cell receptor beta chains from one sample in a study of spatial heterogeneity in lung cancer. A single record per CDR3 protein comes from TCRdb applying MiXCR to the 5' RACE reads. The profile shows about 100,000 distinct CDR3 sequences, around 4.8% of them singletons. The sequencing used lung tumor tissue, collected at surgery. These receptor sequences come from a male donor with early-stage non-small cell lung cancer. CDR3s include the opening cysteine and the closing phenylalanine or tryptophan. The D gene is left open where the match is weak. Rows give clone size only sometimes, using once, few, many, or a class for an expanded clone.

V,size,D,J,DNA,CDR3
TRBV29-1,few,NA,TRBJ2-7,TGCAGCGTTGCCGAGGGGGCGGGGGAGCAGTACTTC,CSVAEGAGEQYF
TRBV7-2,NA,NA,TRBJ1-2,TGTGCCAGCAGCCCCCACGGAGCAGGCCTTTATGGCTACACCTTC,CASSPHGAGLYGYTF
TRBV5-4,NA,NA,TRBJ2-4,TGTGCCAGCAGCTTGGAGTACAGCTCCGGAGCCAAAAACATTCAGTACTTC,CASSLEYSSGAKNIQYF
TRBV6-2/TRBV6-3,NA,NA,TRBJ2-7,TGTGCCAGCAGTTACGAGTGGGAGCAGTACTTC,CASSYEWEQYF
TRBV4-1,many,TRBD1,TRBJ1-4,TGCGCCAGCAGCCGCCTAATACAGGGGGAAAAACTGTTTTTT,CASSRLIQGEKLFF
TRBV29-1,many,NA,TRBJ2-2,TGCAGCGTCAGCCCCAACACGAACACCGGGGAGCTGTTTTTT,CSVSPNTNTGELFF
TRBV28,many,NA,TRBJ1-1,TGTGCCAGCAGTTTAGAGTCAGGGCGAGAACTGACTGAAGCTTTCTTT,CASSLESGRELTEAFF
TRBV29-1,many,NA,TRBJ2-3,TGCAGCGTGGGCGGGGGCGCCACAGATACGCAGTATTTT,CSVGGGATDTQYF
TRBV29-1,many,NA,TRBJ2-1,TGCAGCGTTTCACCCAATAATGAGCAGTTCTTC,CSVSPNNEQFF
TRBV10-3,many,NA,TRBJ2-6,TGTGCCGCCCAGGGTGAGTCCCCCTCTGGGGCCAACGTCCTGACTTTC,CAAQGESPSGANVLTF
TRBV3-1,many,NA,TRBJ2-7,TGTGCCAGCAGCCACATTGCCGATTACGAGCAGTACTTC,CASSHIADYEQYF
TRBV28,many,TRBD1,TRBJ1-1,TGTGCCAGCAGATATAGTCGGACAGGCGCTGAAGCTTTCTTT,CASRYSRTGAEAFF
TRBV28,many,NA,TRBJ1-1,TGTGCCAGCAGTGAGGGGCCTAGGACTGAAGCTTTCTTT,CASSEGPRTEAFF